The 11 T cell receptor beta chains presented below share a single source sample, sequenced in a study of blood T cell repertoires in COVID-19. Generated by immunoSEQ multiplex PCR, the TCRdb table keeps only in-frame clones and is missing some. The table includes roughly 200,000 clones, 76% detected once. The sample consisted of peripheral blood. The origin of the receptors is a woman in her fifties or sixties with active or convalescent COVID-19.

This clone was counted between two and nine times. The chain employs TRBV29-1 and TRBJ1-2; unclear D gene. Trimming shortened V by 3 bases and J by 3 bases, and 11 bases separated the two germline ends. CDR1 SQVTM and CDR2 ANQGSEA come from the germline V gene. This CDR3 spans 13 amino acids. CDR3 protein: CSVDPGGHYGYTF. The CDR3 DNA sequence: TGCAGCGTTGACCCGGGCGGGCACTATGGCTACACCTTC.

This clone came up once. V is TRBV20-1 and J is TRBJ2-1, with D hard to call. Trimming removed 1 base from V and 10 bases from J, with 8 bases in between. There are 11 residues in the CDR3. The germline V gene encodes CDR1 DFQATT and CDR2 SNEGSKA (reference sequence). CDR3 sequence reads: CSARVLLEQFF. CDR3 bases: TGCAGTGCTAGAGTACTCTTGGAGCAGTTCTTC.

This clone was seen only a few times. Distinct nucleotide sequences in the sample also encode this CDR3. The chain links TRBV27 to TRBJ2-7; 8 bases match TRBD2. In germline, CDR1 is MNHEY, CDR2 SMNVEV (reference sequence). The length of the CDR3 is 14 residues. V was pared by 2 bases and J by 0 bases, with 0 bases of the junction left unmatched. The CDR3 sequence is CASSLSGSSYEQYF. CDR3 nucleotides: TGTGCCAGCAGTTTAAGCGGGAGCTCCTACGAGCAGTACTTC.

The chain has TRBV30 and TRBJ2-6, with 8 bases identical to TRBD1. Per germline, CDR1 GTSNPN and CDR2 SVGIG (reference sequence). The CDR3 has 17 residues. Trimming at V came to 7 bases and at J to 2 bases, leaving 13 bases not matched to a gene. Written as DNA, the CDR3 is TGTGCCTTGACAGGGGCTAACCTCATAACTGGGGCCAACGTCCTGACTTTC. Translating it yields CALTGANLITGANVLTF.

The J gene is TRBJ2-2, the V gene TRBV6-2 or TRBV6-3, with 8 bases matching TRBD2. Germline V gene lookup returns CDR1 MNHEY and CDR2 SVGEGT. After removal of 2 bases from V and 3 bases from J, the junction contained 5 bases not matched to a gene. The CDR3 contains 16 residues. In nucleotides, the CDR3 is TGTGCCAGCAGTTACACCGGGAGGGGTCACACCGGGGAGCTGTTTTTT. It is translated as CASSYTGRGHTGELFF.

The chain combines TRBV5-8 with TRBJ2-7, with TRBD1 matching 9 bases. Germline CDR1 and CDR2: SGHTS and YDEGEE. The CDR3 runs to 14 residues. V shed 6 bases and J 5 bases; nucleotides not matched to a gene: 9. This chain's CDR3 is CASIGTGRIDEQYF. The CDR3 DNA follows: TGTGCCAGCATCGGGACAGGGAGAATCGACGAGCAGTACTTC.

This chain's CDR3 is CASSSPSGGANTGELFF. In nucleotides, the CDR3 is TGTGCCAGCAGCTCACCTAGCGGGGGGGCCAACACCGGGGAGCTGTTTTTT. The rearrangement joins TRBV5-5 to TRBJ2-2; 12 nucleotides align to TRBD2. Germline CDR1 is SGHKS and CDR2 is YYEKEE (reference sequence). CDR3 length: 17 residues. J gave up 2 bases and V 3 bases, and 5 bases lay outside the gene matches.

This clone showed up just once. The rearrangement links TRBV7-6 to TRBJ1-4; no reliable D call. Germline V CDR1 and CDR2: SGHVS, FNYEAQ. The CDR3 has 15 residues. The germline V and J ends were trimmed by 2 bases and 10 bases, with 17 bases remaining between them. The CDR3 spells CASSLSQQVDRKLFF. CDR3 DNA: TGTGCCAGCAGCTTATCCCAGCAGGTCGACCGAAAACTGTTTTTT. Variable domain in full (rest from reference TRBV7-6 and TRBJ1-4): GAGVSQSPRYKVTKRGQDVALRCDPISGHVSLYWYRQALGQGPEFLTYFNYEAQQDKSGLPNDRFSAERPEGSISTLTIQRTEQRDSAMYRCASSLSQQVDRKLFFGSGTQLSVL.

This chain uses TRBV28 with TRBJ2-3; 7 bases fit TRBD2. CDR3 length: 13 amino acids. CDR1 is MDHEN, CDR2 SYDVKM, per germline. V trimming: 8 bases; J trimming: 2 bases; junction bases outside the gene matches: 4. The CDR3 coding sequence is TGTGCCAGCCGGGACTATACCACAGATACGCAGTATTTT. Protein product: CASRDYTTDTQYF.

The chain couples TRBV11-3 to TRBJ2-7; maybe TRBD1 (7 bases). Germline V CDR1 and CDR2: SGHNT, YENEEA. Trimming shortened V by 2 bases and J by 6 bases, and 11 bases separated the two germline ends. CDR3 length: 13 residues. DNA for the CDR3: TGTGCCAGCAGCTTAATCCAGGGGGGCGAGCAGTACTTC. Its translation: CASSLIQGGEQYF.

This clone was seen only a few times. CDR3: CASSLGDRKGYTF. The CDR3 DNA reads as TGTGCCAGCAGCTTAGGGGACAGAAAAGGCTACACCTTC. The chain links TRBV7-9 to TRBJ1-2, with 7 positions matching TRBD1. Germline trimming cut 1 base from V and 8 bases from J; bases unmatched to any gene: 4. CDR1 and CDR2 from the germline V gene are SEHNR and FQNEAQ (reference sequence). The CDR3 spans 13 residues.